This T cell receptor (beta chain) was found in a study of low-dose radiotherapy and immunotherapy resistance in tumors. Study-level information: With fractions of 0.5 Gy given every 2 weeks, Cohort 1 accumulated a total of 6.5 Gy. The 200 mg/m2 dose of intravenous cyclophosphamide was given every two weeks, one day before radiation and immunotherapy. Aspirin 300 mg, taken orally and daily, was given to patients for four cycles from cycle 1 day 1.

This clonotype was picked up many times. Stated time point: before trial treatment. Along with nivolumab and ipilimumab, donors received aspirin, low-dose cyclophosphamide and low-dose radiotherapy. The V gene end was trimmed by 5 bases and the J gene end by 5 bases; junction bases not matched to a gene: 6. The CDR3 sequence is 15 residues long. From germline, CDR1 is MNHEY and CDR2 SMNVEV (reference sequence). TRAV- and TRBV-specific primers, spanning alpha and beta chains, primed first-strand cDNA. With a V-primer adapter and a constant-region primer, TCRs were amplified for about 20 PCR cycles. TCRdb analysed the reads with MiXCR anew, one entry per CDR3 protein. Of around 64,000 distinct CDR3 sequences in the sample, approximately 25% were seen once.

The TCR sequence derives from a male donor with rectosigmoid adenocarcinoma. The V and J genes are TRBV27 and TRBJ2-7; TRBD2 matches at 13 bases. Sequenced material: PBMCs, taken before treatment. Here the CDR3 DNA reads TGTGCCAGCAGTACGGGACTAGCGGGAAATCACGAGCAGTACTTC. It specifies CASSTGLAGNHEQYF.